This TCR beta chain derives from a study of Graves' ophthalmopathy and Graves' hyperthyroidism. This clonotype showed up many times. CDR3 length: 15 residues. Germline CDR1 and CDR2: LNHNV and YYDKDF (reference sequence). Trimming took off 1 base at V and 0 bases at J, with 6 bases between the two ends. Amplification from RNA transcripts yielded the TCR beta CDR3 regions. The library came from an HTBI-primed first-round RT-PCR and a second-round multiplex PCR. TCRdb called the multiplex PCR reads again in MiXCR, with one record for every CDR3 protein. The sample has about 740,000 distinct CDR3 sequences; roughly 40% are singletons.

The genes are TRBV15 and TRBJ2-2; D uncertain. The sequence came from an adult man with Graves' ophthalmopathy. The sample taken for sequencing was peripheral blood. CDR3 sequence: CATSRVTTNTGELFF. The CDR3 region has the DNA TGTGCCACCAGCAGAGTGACAACGAACACCGGGGAGCTGTTTTTT.